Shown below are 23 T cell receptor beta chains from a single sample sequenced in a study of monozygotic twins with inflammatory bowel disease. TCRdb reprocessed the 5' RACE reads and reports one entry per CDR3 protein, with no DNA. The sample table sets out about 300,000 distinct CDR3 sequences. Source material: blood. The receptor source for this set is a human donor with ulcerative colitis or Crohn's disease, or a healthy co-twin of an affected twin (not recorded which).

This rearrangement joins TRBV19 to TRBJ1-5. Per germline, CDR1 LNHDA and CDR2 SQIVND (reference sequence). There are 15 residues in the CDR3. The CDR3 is CASSIKRTGNQPQHF.

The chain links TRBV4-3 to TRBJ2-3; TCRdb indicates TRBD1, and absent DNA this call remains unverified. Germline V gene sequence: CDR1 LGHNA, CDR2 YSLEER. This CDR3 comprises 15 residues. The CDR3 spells CASSQGGRLADTQYF.

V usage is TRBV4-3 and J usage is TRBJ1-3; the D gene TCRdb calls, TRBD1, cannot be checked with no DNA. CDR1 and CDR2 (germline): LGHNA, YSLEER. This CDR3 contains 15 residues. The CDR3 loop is CASSHGTGVGNTIYF.

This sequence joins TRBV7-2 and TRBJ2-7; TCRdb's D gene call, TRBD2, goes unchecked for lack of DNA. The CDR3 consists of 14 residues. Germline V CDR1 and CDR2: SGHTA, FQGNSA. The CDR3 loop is CASSSLAGVDEQYF.

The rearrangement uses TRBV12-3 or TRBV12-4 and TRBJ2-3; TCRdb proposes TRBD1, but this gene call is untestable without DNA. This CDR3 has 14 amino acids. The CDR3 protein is CASTGQGEGDTQYF.

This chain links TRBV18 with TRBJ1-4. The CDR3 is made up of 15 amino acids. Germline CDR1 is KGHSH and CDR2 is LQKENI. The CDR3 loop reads CASSPRQATNEKLFF.

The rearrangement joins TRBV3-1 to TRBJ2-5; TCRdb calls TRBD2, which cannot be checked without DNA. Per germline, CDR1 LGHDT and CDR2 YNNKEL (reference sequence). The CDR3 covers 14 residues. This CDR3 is CASSPIAGVETQYF.

The CDR3 here is CASSLGQGARHEQYF. The gene calls are TRBV11-1 and TRBJ2-7; TCRdb picks TRBD1, but there is no DNA to check that call. Germline-derived CDR1 and CDR2 are SGHAT and FQDESV (reference sequence). The CDR3 contains 15 residues.

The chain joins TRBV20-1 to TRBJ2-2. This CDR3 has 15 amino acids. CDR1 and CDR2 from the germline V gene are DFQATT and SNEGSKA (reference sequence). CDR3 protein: CSARDSGGDHGELFF.

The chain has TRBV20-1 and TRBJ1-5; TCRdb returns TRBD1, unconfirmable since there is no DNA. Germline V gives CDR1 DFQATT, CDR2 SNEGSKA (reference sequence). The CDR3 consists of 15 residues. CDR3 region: CSAWARQGRGQPQHF.

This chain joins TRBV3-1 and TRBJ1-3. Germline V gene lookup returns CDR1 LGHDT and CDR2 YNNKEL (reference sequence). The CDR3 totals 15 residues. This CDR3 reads CASSQFVTAGNTIYF.

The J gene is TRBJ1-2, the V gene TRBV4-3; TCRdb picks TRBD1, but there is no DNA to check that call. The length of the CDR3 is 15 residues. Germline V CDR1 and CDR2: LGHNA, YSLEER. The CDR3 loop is CASSQGTGVAEGYTF.

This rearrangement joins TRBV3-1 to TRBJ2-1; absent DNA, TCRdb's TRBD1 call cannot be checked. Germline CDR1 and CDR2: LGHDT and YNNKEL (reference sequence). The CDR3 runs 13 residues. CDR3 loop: CASSQRGNDEQFF.

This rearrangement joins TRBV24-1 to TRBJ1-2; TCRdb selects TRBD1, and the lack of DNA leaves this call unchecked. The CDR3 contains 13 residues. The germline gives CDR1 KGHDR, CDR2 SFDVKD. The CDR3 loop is CATSTTGDYGYTF.

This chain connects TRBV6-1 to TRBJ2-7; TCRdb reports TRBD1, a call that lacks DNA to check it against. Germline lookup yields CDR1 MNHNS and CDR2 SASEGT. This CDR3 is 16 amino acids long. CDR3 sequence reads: CASGGPHPRISYEQYF.

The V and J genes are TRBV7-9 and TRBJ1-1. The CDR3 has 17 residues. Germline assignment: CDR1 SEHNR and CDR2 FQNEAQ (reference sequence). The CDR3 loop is CASSLGPLGRQNTEAFF. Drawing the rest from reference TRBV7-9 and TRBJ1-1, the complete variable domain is DTGVSQNPRHKITKRGQNVTFRCDPISEHNRLYWYRQTLGQGPEFLTYFQNEAQLEKSRLLSDRFSAERPKGSFSTLEIQRTEQGDSAMYLCASSLGPLGRQNTEAFFGQGTRLTVV.

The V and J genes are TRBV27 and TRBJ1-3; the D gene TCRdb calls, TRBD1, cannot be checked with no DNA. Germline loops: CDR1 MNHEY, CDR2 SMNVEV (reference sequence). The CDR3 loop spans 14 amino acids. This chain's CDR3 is CASSPGQGAYTIYF.

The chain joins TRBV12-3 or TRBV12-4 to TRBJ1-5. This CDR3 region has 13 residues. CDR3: CASSWSDNQPQHF.

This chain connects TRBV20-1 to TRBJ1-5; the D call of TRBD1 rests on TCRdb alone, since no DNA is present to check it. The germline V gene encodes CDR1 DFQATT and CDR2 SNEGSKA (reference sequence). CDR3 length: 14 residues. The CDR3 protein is CSARSGTANQPQHF.

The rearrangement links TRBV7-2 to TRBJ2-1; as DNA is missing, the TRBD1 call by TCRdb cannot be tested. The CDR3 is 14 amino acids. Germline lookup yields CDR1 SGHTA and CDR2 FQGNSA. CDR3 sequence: CASSPLTGYNEQFF.

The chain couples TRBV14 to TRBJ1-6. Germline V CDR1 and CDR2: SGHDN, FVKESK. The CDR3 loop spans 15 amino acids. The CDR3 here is CASSQVWGFNSPLHF.

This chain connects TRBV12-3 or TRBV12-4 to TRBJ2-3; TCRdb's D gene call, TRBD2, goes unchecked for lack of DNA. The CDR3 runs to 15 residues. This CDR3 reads CATTGTGGSTDTQYF.

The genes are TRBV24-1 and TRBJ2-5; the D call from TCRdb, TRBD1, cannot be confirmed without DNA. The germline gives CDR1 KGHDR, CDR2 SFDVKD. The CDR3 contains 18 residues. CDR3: CATSAFQGRTGGQETQYF.